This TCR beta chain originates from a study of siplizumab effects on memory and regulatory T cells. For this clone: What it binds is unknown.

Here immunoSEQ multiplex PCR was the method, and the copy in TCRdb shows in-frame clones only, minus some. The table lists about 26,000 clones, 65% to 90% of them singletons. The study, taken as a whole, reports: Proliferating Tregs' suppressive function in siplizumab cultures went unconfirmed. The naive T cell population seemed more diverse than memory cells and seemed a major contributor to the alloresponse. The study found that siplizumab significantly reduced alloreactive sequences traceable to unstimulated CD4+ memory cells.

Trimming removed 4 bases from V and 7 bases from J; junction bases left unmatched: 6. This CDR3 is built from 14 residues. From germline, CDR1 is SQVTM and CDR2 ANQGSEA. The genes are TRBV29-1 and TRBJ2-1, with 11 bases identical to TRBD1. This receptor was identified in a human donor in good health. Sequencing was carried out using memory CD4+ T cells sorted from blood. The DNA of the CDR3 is TGCAGCGTTGTAGGACAGGGGGCATGGAATGAGCAGTTCTTC. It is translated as CSVVGQGAWNEQFF.